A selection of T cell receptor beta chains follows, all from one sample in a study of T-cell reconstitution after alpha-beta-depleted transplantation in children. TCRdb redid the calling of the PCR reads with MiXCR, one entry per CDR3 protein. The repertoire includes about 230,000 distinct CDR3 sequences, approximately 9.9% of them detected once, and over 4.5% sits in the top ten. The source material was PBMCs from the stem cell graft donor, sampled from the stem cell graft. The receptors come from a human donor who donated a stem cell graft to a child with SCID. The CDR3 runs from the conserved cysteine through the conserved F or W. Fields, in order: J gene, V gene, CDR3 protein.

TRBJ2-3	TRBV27	CASSKGALSLDTQYF
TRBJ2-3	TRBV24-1	CATSAGTGTTDTQYF
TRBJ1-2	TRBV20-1	CSARMGFGGYTF
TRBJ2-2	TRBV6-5	CASSYFKTTGGTGELFF
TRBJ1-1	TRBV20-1	CSARDIRAGNTEAFF
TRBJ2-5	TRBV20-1	CSPHGGSETQYF
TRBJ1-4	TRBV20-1	CSARDWMGPGEKLFF
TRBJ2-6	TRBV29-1	CSVEQGSGANVLTF
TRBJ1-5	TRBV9	CASSAAENQPQHF
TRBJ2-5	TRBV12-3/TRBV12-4	CASSFVGLQETQYF
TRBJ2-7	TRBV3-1	CASSQVALVSEQYF
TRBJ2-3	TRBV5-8	CASSVRRARPTDTQYF
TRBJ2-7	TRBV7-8	CASSSAVQGQYF
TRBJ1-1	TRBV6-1	CASRVRAGGEGTEAFF
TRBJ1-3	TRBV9	CASSVLGSGNTIYF
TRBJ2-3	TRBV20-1	CSARDLTSGDADTQYF
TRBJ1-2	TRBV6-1	CASSEDWSDYYGYTF
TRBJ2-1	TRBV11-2	CASSPIYNEQFF
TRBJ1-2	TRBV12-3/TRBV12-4	CASRQTGGVGNGYTF
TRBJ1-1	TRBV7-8	CASSFTGSAAFF
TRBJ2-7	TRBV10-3	CAISGRGSSYEQYF
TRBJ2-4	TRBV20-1	CSASSAQKAKNIQYF
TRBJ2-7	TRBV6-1	CASSPQTGTYEQYF
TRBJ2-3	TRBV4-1	CASSQDQGPDTQYF
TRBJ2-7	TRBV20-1	CSASLSGSVYEQYF
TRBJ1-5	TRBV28	CASGGGWSNQPQHF
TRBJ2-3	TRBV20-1	CSASLAGGGTQYF
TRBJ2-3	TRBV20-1	CSARVGSTDTQYF
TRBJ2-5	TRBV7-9	CASSPEDLQETQYF
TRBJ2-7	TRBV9	CASSVEIAHEQYF
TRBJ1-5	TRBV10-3	CAISATGGNQPQHF
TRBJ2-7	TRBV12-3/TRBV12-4	CASRQGFSEQYF
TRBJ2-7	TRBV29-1	CSAPTLDGSEYF
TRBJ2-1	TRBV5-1	CASSPPTSGADNEQFF
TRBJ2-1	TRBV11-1	CASSPTRDREFPHNEQFF
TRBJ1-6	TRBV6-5	CASSYKRQTNSPLHF